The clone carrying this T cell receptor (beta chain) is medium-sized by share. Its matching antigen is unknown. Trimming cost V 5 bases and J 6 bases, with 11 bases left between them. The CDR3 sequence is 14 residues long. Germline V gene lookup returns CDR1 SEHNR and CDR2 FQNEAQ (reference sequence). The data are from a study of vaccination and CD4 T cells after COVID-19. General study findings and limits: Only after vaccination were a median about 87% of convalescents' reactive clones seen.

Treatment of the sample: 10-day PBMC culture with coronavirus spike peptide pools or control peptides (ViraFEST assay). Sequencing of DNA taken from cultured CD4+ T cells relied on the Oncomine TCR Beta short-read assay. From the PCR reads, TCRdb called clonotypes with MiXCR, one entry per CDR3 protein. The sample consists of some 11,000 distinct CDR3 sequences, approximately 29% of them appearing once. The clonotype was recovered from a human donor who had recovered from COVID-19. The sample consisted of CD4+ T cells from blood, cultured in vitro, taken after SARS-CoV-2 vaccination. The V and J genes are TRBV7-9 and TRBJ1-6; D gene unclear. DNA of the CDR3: TGTGCCAGCAGCCAGGATCAGGTTAATTCACCCCTCCACTTT. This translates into CASSQDQVNSPLHF.